This entry lists 2 T cell receptor beta chains sequenced from one sample in a study of cytomegalovirus exposure and HLA in healthy donors. 13 Jbeta primers and 60 Vbeta primers were used for the PCR. Sequencing was performed with immunoSEQ multiplex PCR; in TCRdb, only in-frame clones are kept and a portion is missing. The table lists 100,000 to 150,000 clones, about 71% of them singletons. The sequenced material came from PBMCs. The receptor source for this set is a woman in her forties or fifties in good health and CMV-seronegative.

This clone was observed a handful of times. CDR3 nucleotides: TGTGCCAGCAGCCAAGCGGAGCGGGAGGGAGGCGAGCAGTACTTC. This codes for CASSQAEREGGEQYF. The chain carries TRBV4-2 and TRBJ2-7; 10 bases fit TRBD2. J was trimmed by 6 bases and V by 1 base; bases with no gene match: 6. Germline values: CDR1 LGHNA, CDR2 YNFKEQ. CDR3 length equals 15 residues.

The chain joins TRBV5-1 to TRBJ2-1, with TRBD2 matching 8 bases. CDR1 is SGHRS and CDR2 is YFSETQ in the germline V gene. The CDR3 is 14 residues long. After removal of 2 bases from V and 9 bases from J, the junction contained 7 bases not matched to a gene. DNA of the CDR3: TGCGCCAGCAGCTTAGGTAGCGGGACCACTGAGCAGTTCTTC. This gives the protein CASSLGSGTTEQFF.